The 24 T cell receptor beta chains below were found in one sample sequenced in a study of blood T cell repertoires in COVID-19. TCRdb's copy holds only in-frame clones and misses some; the assay was immunoSEQ multiplex PCR. The repertoire has 410,000 or so clones, roughly 90% of them found once; the top ten carry 1.5% to 1.7%. Sequencing used peripheral blood. Source of these receptors: a woman in her 40s with COVID-19, enrolled during active disease.

The gene calls are TRBV3-1 (or the pseudogene TRBV3-2) and TRBJ1-1; D gene ambiguous. This CDR3 has 15 residues. Germline V gene lookup returns CDR1 LGHDT and CDR2 YNNKEL (reference sequence). Trimming removed 5 bases from V and 0 bases from J, with 13 bases in between. CDR3 amino acids: CASSKVRGLNTEAFF. Here the CDR3 DNA reads TGTGCCAGCAGCAAAGTACGGGGTTTGAACACTGAAGCTTTCTTT.

The chain uses TRBV19 and TRBJ1-5; TRBD1 is a possible D gene (5 bases). V was trimmed by 8 bases and J by 1 base, leaving 18 bases between them. This CDR3 has 16 amino acids. Germline V gene data show CDR1 as LNHDA and CDR2 as SQIVND (reference sequence). CDR3 sequence: CASAPNQGLSNQPQHF. The CDR3, as DNA: TGTGCCAGTGCTCCAAATCAGGGATTAAGCAATCAGCCCCAGCATTTT.

This clone is a singleton in its sample. The rearrangement joins TRBV9 to TRBJ1-1; 8 bases agree with TRBD1. V lost 4 bases, J lost 7 bases, and 9 bases stayed unmatched. Looked up from germline, CDR1 is SGDLS and CDR2 is YYNGEE. The CDR3 runs to 14 residues. In DNA, the CDR3 is TGTGCCAGCAGCATACTCCCGGACAGGGATGAAGCTTTCTTT. Its translation is CASSILPDRDEAFF.

The CDR3 is CASSLRGGIIAGGPRETQYF. The CDR3 DNA reads TGTGCCAGCAGTTTAAGAGGGGGAATAATAGCGGGAGGGCCGAGGGAGACCCAGTACTTC. The genes are TRBV27 and TRBJ2-5; 11 bases are a match to TRBD2. The CDR3 has 20 amino acids. Germline CDR1 and CDR2: MNHEY and SMNVEV (reference sequence). The J segment lost 5 bases and the V segment lost 2 bases, leaving 19 bases of the junction unmatched.

This clone was counted a single time. The gene calls are TRBV2 and TRBJ1-6; the D is unclear. Germline V gene sequence: CDR1 SNHLY, CDR2 FYNNEI. The CDR3 runs to 15 residues. Trimming took 7 bases from V and 4 from J, leaving 14 bases between them. CDR3 DNA: TGTGCCAGCATCGACCCTGTCGGGTATAATTCACCCCTCCACTTT. Translated: CASIDPVGYNSPLHF.

The chain employs TRBV6-2 or TRBV6-3 and TRBJ1-1, with 7 bases lining up with TRBD1. There are 15 residues in the CDR3. CDR1 is MNHEY and CDR2 is SVGEGT in the germline V gene. The J segment lost 1 base and the V segment lost 1 base, leaving 3 bases of the junction unmatched. This CDR3 reads CASSYWGQTNTEAFF. The CDR3 DNA is TGTGCCAGCAGTTACTGGGGACAGACGAACACTGAAGCTTTCTTT.

V and J are TRBV5-3 and TRBJ1-5, with TRBD1 as a possible D gene (5 bases). TRBV5-3 counts as an open reading frame of uncertain function. V was pared by 2 bases and J by 7 bases, with 22 bases between. The CDR3 runs 17 residues. In DNA, the CDR3 is TGTGCCAGAAGCTTTGGGCAGACGGGACTTACTTTCCAGCCCCAGCATTTT. Amino acids: CARSFGQTGLTFQPQHF.

The V and J genes are TRBV19 and TRBJ1-4, with D maybe TRBD1 (6 bases). V dropped 9 bases and J dropped 8 bases, with 19 bases sitting between them. The CDR3 totals 14 residues. Germline-derived CDR1 and CDR2 are LNHDA and SQIVND (reference sequence). This CDR3 is CASLERGRLEKLFF. CDR3 nucleotides: TGTGCCAGCCTCGAGAGGGGGAGATTGGAAAAACTGTTTTTT.

This chain links TRBV2 with TRBJ2-2; TRBD1 matches 8 bases. CDR3 size: 16 residues. Germline trimming cut 8 bases from V and 4 bases from J; bases unmatched to any gene: 12. CDR1 is SNHLY and CDR2 is FYNNEI in the germline V gene. The CDR3 DNA follows: TGTGCCAGCGGCGCCGGACCGACAGGGGCCACCGGGGAGCTGTTTTTT. Amino acids: CASGAGPTGATGELFF.

The chain joins TRBV7-3 to TRBJ1-6; unclear D gene. V was clipped by 5 bases and J by 9 bases, with 11 bases between them. CDR1 and CDR2 from the germline V gene are SGHTA and FQGTGA. The CDR3 is made up of 13 amino acids. In DNA form, the CDR3 reads TGTGCCAGCAGCCCCAGATTTGGTTCACCCCTCCACTTT. Protein sequence: CASSPRFGSPLHF.

The V call is TRBV5-1, the J call TRBJ2-1, with D possibly being TRBD2 (5 bases). Germline lookup yields CDR1 SGHRS and CDR2 YFSETQ. Trimming took off 4 bases at V and 1 base at J, with 12 bases between the two ends. This CDR3 is 15 amino acids long. In DNA form, the CDR3 reads TGCGCCAGCAGCCGGGATGGAGATTCCTACAATGAGCAGTTCTTC. Translating gives CASSRDGDSYNEQFF.

This chain connects TRBV2 to TRBJ1-1, with D perhaps matching TRBD1 (5 bases). This CDR3 is built from 16 residues. V lost 6 bases and J lost 1, with 18 bases in between. The V gene's germline CDR1 is SNHLY and CDR2 FYNNEI. The CDR3 loop reads CASSGMRGKGNTEAFF. CDR3 bases: TGTGCCAGCAGCGGGATGCGGGGGAAGGGGAACACTGAAGCTTTCTTT.

This chain joins TRBV5-4 and TRBJ2-6; unclear D gene. Germline V gene sequence: CDR1 SGHNT, CDR2 YYREEE (reference sequence). Trimming removed 2 bases at V and 0 bases at J, with 6 bases between. The CDR3 consists of 15 residues. The chain's CDR3 is CASSFEDSGANVLTF. The DNA for the CDR3 is TGTGCCAGCAGCTTTGAGGACTCTGGGGCCAACGTCCTGACTTTC.

This chain uses TRBV7-2 with TRBJ2-5; tentatively, D is TRBD1 (8 bases). V shed 4 bases and J shed 4 bases, with 19 bases lying between them. Germline V gene lookup returns CDR1 SGHTA and CDR2 FQGNSA. CDR3 size: 16 residues. The CDR3 reads CASSSALNRGGETQYF. The CDR3 DNA sequence: TGTGCCAGCAGCTCCGCCCTGAACAGGGGGGGAGAGACCCAGTACTTC.

The rearrangement links TRBV28 to TRBJ2-6; unclear D gene. V gave up 2 bases and J gave up 0 bases, with 8 bases separating them. The CDR3 is 16 residues long. The germline CDR1 and CDR2 sequences are MDHEN and SYDVKM. CDR3 nucleotides: TGTGCCAGCAGTTTAGACTTAAGCTCTGGGGCCAACGTCCTGACTTTC. It encodes CASSLDLSSGANVLTF.

The gene calls are TRBV29-1 and TRBJ1-3; unclear D gene. Germline V gives CDR1 SQVTM, CDR2 ANQGSEA. This CDR3 comprises 13 residues. Trimming stripped 7 bases from V and 0 bases from J, with 10 bases between. CDR3 in amino acids: CSATVPSGNTIYF. CDR3 nucleotide sequence: TGCAGCGCAACAGTACCCTCTGGAAACACCATATATTTT.

J is TRBJ1-1 and V is TRBV5-4; D possibly corresponds to TRBD1 (5 bases). CDR3 length: 14 amino acids. V gave up 3 bases and J gave up 1 base, with 10 bases separating them. Germline CDR1 reads SGHNT; CDR2 reads YYREEE (reference sequence). In DNA form, the CDR3 reads TGTGCCAGCAGCTCGGAACAGGCGAACACTGAAGCTTTCTTT. It yields the protein CASSSEQANTEAFF.

This chain links TRBV18 with TRBJ1-2; D perhaps matches TRBD1 (5 bases). Trimming pared 2 bases from V and 6 bases from J, leaving 16 bases between. The germline gives CDR1 KGHSH, CDR2 LQKENI. The CDR3 sequence is 15 residues long. CDR3 in amino acids: CASSPSGDPGHGYTF. The CDR3 nucleotides read TGTGCCAGCTCACCATCGGGGGACCCCGGCCATGGCTACACCTTC.

The chain couples TRBV5-6 to TRBJ2-3, with a tentative D call TRBD2 (5 bases). This CDR3 is 16 amino acids long. The V end lost 0 bases, the J end lost 0 bases, and 11 bases lay between the germline ends. Germline V gene data show CDR1 as SGHDT and CDR2 as YYEEEE. The CDR3 protein is CASSLGRISSTDTQYF. In nucleotides, the CDR3 is TGTGCCAGCAGCTTGGGGAGGATCTCTAGCACAGATACGCAGTATTTT.

The gene calls are TRBV6-2 or TRBV6-3 and TRBJ2-7, with D maybe TRBD2 (6 bases). V was cut by 0 bases and J by 3 bases, with 24 bases left in between. Germline V CDR1 and CDR2: MNHEY, SVGEGT. The CDR3 sequence is 19 residues long. CDR3 in amino acids: CASSYSSVGGEVYLYEQYF. For the CDR3, the DNA is TGTGCCAGCAGTTACTCATCCGTAGGAGGGGAGGTCTACCTCTACGAGCAGTACTTC.

This chain connects TRBV5-1 to TRBJ1-4, with D perhaps matching TRBD1 (5 bases). This CDR3 has 14 amino acids. Looked up from germline, CDR1 is SGHRS and CDR2 is YFSETQ. The V gene lost 0 bases and the J gene lost 8 bases, with 11 bases spanning the gap. CDR3 sequence: CASSLEGREEKLFF. In nucleotides, the CDR3 is TGCGCCAGCAGCTTGGAGGGGCGGGAAGAAAAACTGTTTTTT.

The rearrangement links TRBV2 to TRBJ2-4, with 7 bases matching TRBD2. Unmatched junction bases numbered 12, after V lost 5 bases and J lost 2 bases. Germline assignment: CDR1 SNHLY and CDR2 FYNNEI. This CDR3 is 17 amino acids long. The CDR3 loop is CASSLSGTTRSKNIQYF. The CDR3 region has the DNA TGTGCCAGCAGTCTAAGCGGGACCACTAGGTCCAAAAACATTCAGTACTTC.

This clone was seen more than once but under ten times. The rearrangement uses TRBV2 and TRBJ1-5, with D possibly matching TRBD1 (5 bases). This CDR3 spans 15 amino acids. Germline assignment: CDR1 SNHLY and CDR2 FYNNEI. V was shortened by 1 base and J by 2 bases, with 9 bases between the two germline ends. The CDR3 here is CASSEGQTRNQPQHF. DNA for the CDR3: TGTGCCAGCAGTGAAGGACAGACCCGCAATCAGCCCCAGCATTTT. Filled out from reference TRBV2 and TRBJ1-5, the complete variable domain reads EPEVTQTPSHQVTQMGQEVILRCVPISNHLYFYWYRQILGQKVEFLVSFYNNEISEKSEIFDDQFSVERPDGSNFTLKIRSTKLEDSAMYFCASSEGQTRNQPQHFGDGTRLSIL.

In this sample, this clone turned up many times. The chain has TRBV15 and TRBJ2-3, with 7 nucleotides matching TRBD2. Trimming cost V 3 bases and J 4 bases; bases outside gene matches: 10. The germline V gene has CDR1 LNHNV and CDR2 YYDKDF (reference sequence). This CDR3 is 16 amino acids long. Written as DNA, the CDR3 is TGTGCCACCAGCAGCGATTCGGGAGGCCAGCCAGATACGCAGTATTTT. Its protein product is CATSSDSGGQPDTQYF.